This TCR beta chain was observed in a study of OX40 agonist ivuxolimab in advanced cancers. Notes on the research overall: The costimulatory receptor OX40 (CD134) was targeted by ivuxolimab, a fully human IgG2 agonistic monoclonal antibody. Of the roughly 51 dose-escalation patients, hepatocellular carcinoma was present in some 19, melanoma in roughly 15, renal cell carcinoma in 9 and head and neck cancer in 9. The purpose of peripheral TCRbeta sequencing was to test whether ivuxolimab changed TCR sequence diversity and led to clonal T-cell expansion. The dose-escalation cohort was around 84% male with a mean age of approximately 60 years, ranging from about 23 to 85. The monotherapy dose-escalation portion (N of about 47 patients) of the phase I ivuxolimab trial is reported in the paper. Partial responses were achieved by three dose-escalation patients, of whom one had hepatocellular carcinoma and two had cutaneous melanoma. Prior anti-PD-1, anti-PD-L1 or anti-CTLA-4 therapy was permitted, and checkpoint inhibitors had been received by about 36% of dose-escalation patients. Intravenous ivuxolimab was administered to patients every 2 weeks at six dose levels: 0.01, 0.1, 0.3, 1.5, 3 and 10 mg/kg. Points the paper makes about the study in general: At doses of 0.1 to 3.0 mg/kg, clonal expansion of both CD4+ and CD8+ T cells in blood was seen between baseline and week 6. In partial responders in the 0.1-3.0 mg/kg groups, normalized peripheral clonal expansion was found to be among the lowest, especially among CD8+ T cells. Which antigens the clonally expanded peripheral T cells were specific for was not determined. Low levels of normalized T-cell clonal expansion were also seen in some nonresponding patients. After ivuxolimab, CD8+ T cells had more expanded clones than CD4+ T cells on average.

This clone appeared a few times. Its cognate antigen has yet to be identified. No much larger clone is present one base from it, and per-base qualities are unavailable. CDR1 and CDR2, per the germline V gene (reference sequence), are GTSNPN and SVGIG. The CDR3 covers 13 residues, taking in both the cysteine and the phenylalanine. Just the 39-base CDR3 DNA is kept, in frame starting at base 1. V is pruned by 5 bases and J by 3 bases, leaving 4 bases of the junction without a gene match. The trial excluded patients who had a history of autoimmune disease or who were on systemic immunosuppression. Peripheral blood for TCR sequencing was drawn from every dose cohort at baseline, at cycle 4 day 1 and at cycle 7 day 1. The samples were taken from a phase I, first-in-human, multicenter, open-label dose-escalation trial of ivuxolimab. Adults with locally advanced or metastatic head and neck squamous cell, hepatocellular, melanoma or renal cell carcinoma were enrolled in the trial. Before TCR sequencing, CD4+ T cells and CD8+ T cells from peripheral blood were sorted into separate populations.

Genomic DNA was isolated from the sorted cells so that the TCRbeta CDR3 region could be sequenced. The immunoSEQ Assay was used to sequence the TCRbeta CDR3 regions. The table was pulled from immuneACCESS by TCRdb, which kept in-frame rearrangements only. Such tables lose some clones; where checked, under half of the loss comes from unresolved V genes, and the rest has no known cause. The sample table records just under 80,000 clones; 84% of these occur just once. The ten most abundant clones make up roughly 25% of the sample. This receptor chain uses TRBV30 and TRBJ2-1; 7 middle bases align to TRBD2. Sequencing was performed on CD4+ or CD8+ T cells sorted from blood, taken in a trial of the OX40 agonist ivuxolimab. The clonotype was recovered from an adult with an advanced solid tumor such as melanoma, head and neck, liver or kidney cancer. CDR3 loop: CAWGRENYNEQFF. Here is the DNA: TGTGCCTGGGGGCGGGAGAACTACAATGAGCAGTTCTTC.